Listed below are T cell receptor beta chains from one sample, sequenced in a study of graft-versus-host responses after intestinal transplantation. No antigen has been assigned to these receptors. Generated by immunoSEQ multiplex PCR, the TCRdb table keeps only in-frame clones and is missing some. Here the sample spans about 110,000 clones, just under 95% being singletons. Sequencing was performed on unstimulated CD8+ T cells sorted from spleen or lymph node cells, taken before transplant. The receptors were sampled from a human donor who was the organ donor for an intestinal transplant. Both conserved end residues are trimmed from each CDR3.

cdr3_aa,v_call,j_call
ASSLPGGYGYT,TRBV28,TRBJ1-2
ASSLALAYSTDTQY,TRBV7-2,TRBJ2-3
ASSYGDRGDEQF,TRBV6-5,TRBJ2-1
ASSASGGTDTQY,TRBV2,TRBJ2-3
ASSPTSGVSYNEQF,TRBV11-3,TRBJ2-1
ASSYSAAGDQF,TRBV6-5,TRBJ2-1
ATSRDDREAF,TRBV15,TRBJ1-1
ASSMTSGNEQF,TRBV19,TRBJ2-1
ASSLGVGAHGYT,TRBV5-1,TRBJ1-2
ASSQIGSGVSSYEQY,TRBV4-1,TRBJ2-7
ASNGPGQGNNEQF,TRBV6-1,TRBJ2-1
ASSPTSGSTDTQY,TRBV28,TRBJ2-3
AWSIGTGELF,TRBV30,TRBJ2-2
ASSPGTEATNEKLF,TRBV9,TRBJ1-4
ASSPADGNTEAF,TRBV6-6,TRBJ1-1
ASSIDPSGYT,TRBV19,TRBJ1-2
AIGDRVLYEQY,TRBV10-3,TRBJ2-7
ASSQEVLAGGPDYNEQF,TRBV4-1,TRBJ2-1
ASSLARGINEQF,TRBV28,TRBJ2-1
ASSPDILYEQY,TRBV19,TRBJ2-7
ASSSPVTVPKNIQY,TRBV7-9,TRBJ2-4
ASGLGQSSQETQY,TRBV12-5,TRBJ2-5
ASSLGPSLSGANVLT,TRBV5-6,TRBJ2-6
ASRWTENTEAF,TRBV6-5,TRBJ1-1